This TCR beta chain was found in a study of blood T cells in healthy people across ages. Broader study findings: TCR beta diversity, measured per million T cells, fell in a roughly linear way with age. The unsorted PBMCs prevented any conclusive comparison of naive versus antigen-experienced cells.

With regard to this clonotype: The antigen is not known.

CDR1 SQVTM and CDR2 ANQGSEA come from the germline V gene. V was shortened by 5 bases and J by 8 bases, with 12 bases between the two germline ends. This CDR3 is 11 amino acids long. A second PCR of 7 to 11 cycles used a sample-barcoded 5' primer and a J-beta primer mix. Every cDNA molecule carried a tag from a template-switch adaptor bearing 12 random nucleotides. Sequencing recovered at least 2.5 million CDR3-containing paired-end reads from each sample. TCRdb fed the 5' RACE reads into MiXCR, producing one record per CDR3 protein. Among some 800,000 distinct CDR3 sequences, around two fifths were seen once, and the ten largest hold approximately 19%.

The chain recombines TRBV29-1 with TRBJ1-2; tentatively, D is TRBD1 (5 bases). Source material: blood. The sequence was obtained from a man in his sixties in good health. The CDR3: CSVPGREGYTF. CDR3 sequence (DNA): TGCAGCGTTCCTGGCAGGGAAGGCTACACCTTC.